The 14 T cell receptor beta chains listed next were all sequenced from one sample in a study of shared clonotypes between healthy human individuals. TCRdb's table, derived via immunoSEQ multiplex PCR, lists solely in-frame clones and lacks some. The table has about 2,500,000 clones, 90% to 95% seen once. Source material: naive CD4+ T cells sorted from blood. This sample's subset: CD45RA+ positively selected. Receptors were obtained from a man between 18 and 29 years old in good health.

V is TRBV9 and J is TRBJ2-5; D may correspond to TRBD1 or TRBD2 (5 bases each). The CDR3 contains 14 residues. The germline V gene has CDR1 SGDLS and CDR2 YYNGEE. V lost 1 base and J 7 bases, leaving 14 bases between the germline ends. The CDR3 DNA is TGTGCCAGCAGCGTATATGGGACCTCTGGGACCCAGTACTTC. Translation gives CASSVYGTSGTQYF.

This clone was seen just once. The V gene is TRBV7-3, the J gene TRBJ2-3; unclear D gene. The V gene's germline CDR1 is SGHTA and CDR2 FQGTGA. With 1 base removed from V and 4 bases from J, the gap between germline ends came to 12 bases. The CDR3 length is 15 residues. CDR3 in DNA: TGTGCCAGCAGCTTAAGAGCGAATTGGGCAGATACGCAGTATTTT. It is translated as CASSLRANWADTQYF.

The J gene is TRBJ2-5, the V gene TRBV19; TRBD1 agrees at 10 bases. Germline V CDR1 and CDR2: LNHDA, SQIVND (reference sequence). The junction had 0 bases not matched to a gene; V was cut back by 3 bases and J by 2 bases. The CDR3 loop spans 14 amino acids. CDR3 loop: CASSMDRGQETQYF. The DNA of the CDR3 is TGTGCCAGTAGTATGGACAGGGGGCAAGAGACCCAGTACTTC.

This sequence joins TRBV6-6 and TRBJ2-1, with D uncertain. This CDR3 comprises 12 residues. Germline V CDR1 and CDR2: MNHNY, SVGAGI (reference sequence). The V gene lost 7 bases and the J gene lost 6 bases, with 10 bases spanning the gap. In DNA, the CDR3 is TGTGCCAGCACCCCTGCGGCCAATGAGCAGTTCTTC. Amino acid sequence: CASTPAANEQFF.

This rearrangement joins TRBV5-1 to TRBJ2-3, with D possibly matching TRBD2 (6 bases). The CDR3 loop spans 15 amino acids. In germline, CDR1 is SGHRS, CDR2 YFSETQ. Trimming took 4 bases from V and 4 from J, leaving 16 bases between them. The CDR3 here is CASSPSTSTADTQYF. CDR3 sequence (DNA): TGCGCCAGCAGCCCCTCGACTAGTACGGCAGATACGCAGTATTTT.

V usage is TRBV4-1 and J usage is TRBJ2-7, with TRBD1 matching 8 bases. After removal of 0 bases from V and 3 bases from J, the junction contained 10 bases not matched to a gene. The CDR3 extends over 17 amino acids. From germline, CDR1 is MGHRA and CDR2 YSYEKL. The CDR3 DNA sequence: TGCGCCAGCAGCCAAGATGCAGGGGCAGGGGGCATCTACGAGCAGTACTTC. Its protein is CASSQDAGAGGIYEQYF.

The chain combines TRBV4-1 with TRBJ1-3; the match to TRBD1 covers 10 bases. V lost 1 base and J lost 1; bases outside the gene matches: 4. Germline CDR1 MGHRA, CDR2 YSYEKL. This CDR3 is built from 17 residues. CDR3 amino acids: CASSQGQGALSGNTIYF. CDR3 in DNA: TGCGCCAGCAGCCAAGGACAGGGGGCGCTTTCTGGAAACACCATATATTTT.

The chain couples TRBV5-1 to TRBJ2-2; TRBD1 might be the D (6 bases). Trimming took 4 bases from V and 0 from J, leaving 13 bases between them. Germline V gene sequence: CDR1 SGHRS, CDR2 YFSETQ. The CDR3 covers 16 residues. The CDR3 bases are TGCGCCAGCAGCACCGGGACATCGACGAACACCGGGGAGCTGTTTTTT. It yields the protein CASSTGTSTNTGELFF. Supplemented by reference TRBV5-1 and TRBJ2-2, the full variable domain reads KAGVTQTPRYLIKTRGQQVTLSCSPISGHRSVSWYQQTPGQGLQFLFEYFSETQRNKGNFPGRFSGRQFSNSRSEMNVSTLELGDSALYLCASSTGTSTNTGELFFGEGSRLTVL.

The chain employs TRBV6-5 and TRBJ2-7; 10 positions agree with TRBD2. V dropped 6 bases and J dropped 3; count of bases not matched to a gene: 5. The germline CDR1 and CDR2 sequences are MNHEY and SVGAGI. The CDR3 spans 14 residues. The CDR3 spells CASRPLAGNYEQYF. The CDR3 bases are TGTGCCAGCAGGCCACTAGCGGGAAACTACGAGCAGTACTTC.

This chain links TRBV11-1 with TRBJ2-5; weak D call: TRBD1 (5 bases). Deletions cut 3 bases from V and 5 bases from J, with 19 bases between. Germline V gives CDR1 SGHAT, CDR2 FQDESV (reference sequence). This CDR3 is 16 amino acids long. The DNA for the CDR3 is TGTGCCAGCAGCTTCGTATCCGGACACCCGGTGGAGACCCAGTACTTC. It specifies CASSFVSGHPVETQYF.

V and J are TRBV11-2 and TRBJ2-2, with TRBD2 as a possible D gene (7 bases). Germline V gene data show CDR1 as SGHAT and CDR2 as FQNNGV. V was pared by 6 bases and J by 4 bases, with 15 bases between. This CDR3 is built from 15 residues. Here the CDR3 reads CASRWSGTITGELFF. Here the CDR3 DNA reads TGTGCCAGCAGGTGGAGCGGGACAATCACCGGGGAGCTGTTTTTT.

This chain connects TRBV5-6 to TRBJ1-3; 7 nucleotides match TRBD1. Per germline, CDR1 SGHDT and CDR2 YYEEEE. After removal of 7 bases from V and 9 bases from J, the junction contained 10 bases not matched to a gene. The CDR3 contains 13 residues. The CDR3 region has the DNA TGTGCCAGCTTTGATGGGACAGCCGGCACCATATATTTT. It translates to CASFDGTAGTIYF.

In its sample, this clone was seen once. This chain uses TRBV6-1 with TRBJ2-2; D gene ambiguous. The CDR3 sequence is 13 residues long. Germline V gives CDR1 MNHNS, CDR2 SASEGT. Trimming left V 6 bases short and J 1 base short, with 6 bases between. CDR3 sequence: CASRVKNTGELFF. CDR3 bases: TGTGCCAGCAGGGTCAAGAACACCGGGGAGCTGTTTTTT.

The V call is TRBV6-1, the J call TRBJ1-5; D is unresolved. Germline V lookup: CDR1 MNHNS, CDR2 SASEGT. The CDR3 spans 13 residues. V lost 0 bases and J lost 6, with 6 bases in between. The CDR3 DNA follows: TGTGCCAGCAGTGAAGCCCTGGCTCAGCCCCAGCATTTT. This sequence encodes CASSEALAQPQHF.